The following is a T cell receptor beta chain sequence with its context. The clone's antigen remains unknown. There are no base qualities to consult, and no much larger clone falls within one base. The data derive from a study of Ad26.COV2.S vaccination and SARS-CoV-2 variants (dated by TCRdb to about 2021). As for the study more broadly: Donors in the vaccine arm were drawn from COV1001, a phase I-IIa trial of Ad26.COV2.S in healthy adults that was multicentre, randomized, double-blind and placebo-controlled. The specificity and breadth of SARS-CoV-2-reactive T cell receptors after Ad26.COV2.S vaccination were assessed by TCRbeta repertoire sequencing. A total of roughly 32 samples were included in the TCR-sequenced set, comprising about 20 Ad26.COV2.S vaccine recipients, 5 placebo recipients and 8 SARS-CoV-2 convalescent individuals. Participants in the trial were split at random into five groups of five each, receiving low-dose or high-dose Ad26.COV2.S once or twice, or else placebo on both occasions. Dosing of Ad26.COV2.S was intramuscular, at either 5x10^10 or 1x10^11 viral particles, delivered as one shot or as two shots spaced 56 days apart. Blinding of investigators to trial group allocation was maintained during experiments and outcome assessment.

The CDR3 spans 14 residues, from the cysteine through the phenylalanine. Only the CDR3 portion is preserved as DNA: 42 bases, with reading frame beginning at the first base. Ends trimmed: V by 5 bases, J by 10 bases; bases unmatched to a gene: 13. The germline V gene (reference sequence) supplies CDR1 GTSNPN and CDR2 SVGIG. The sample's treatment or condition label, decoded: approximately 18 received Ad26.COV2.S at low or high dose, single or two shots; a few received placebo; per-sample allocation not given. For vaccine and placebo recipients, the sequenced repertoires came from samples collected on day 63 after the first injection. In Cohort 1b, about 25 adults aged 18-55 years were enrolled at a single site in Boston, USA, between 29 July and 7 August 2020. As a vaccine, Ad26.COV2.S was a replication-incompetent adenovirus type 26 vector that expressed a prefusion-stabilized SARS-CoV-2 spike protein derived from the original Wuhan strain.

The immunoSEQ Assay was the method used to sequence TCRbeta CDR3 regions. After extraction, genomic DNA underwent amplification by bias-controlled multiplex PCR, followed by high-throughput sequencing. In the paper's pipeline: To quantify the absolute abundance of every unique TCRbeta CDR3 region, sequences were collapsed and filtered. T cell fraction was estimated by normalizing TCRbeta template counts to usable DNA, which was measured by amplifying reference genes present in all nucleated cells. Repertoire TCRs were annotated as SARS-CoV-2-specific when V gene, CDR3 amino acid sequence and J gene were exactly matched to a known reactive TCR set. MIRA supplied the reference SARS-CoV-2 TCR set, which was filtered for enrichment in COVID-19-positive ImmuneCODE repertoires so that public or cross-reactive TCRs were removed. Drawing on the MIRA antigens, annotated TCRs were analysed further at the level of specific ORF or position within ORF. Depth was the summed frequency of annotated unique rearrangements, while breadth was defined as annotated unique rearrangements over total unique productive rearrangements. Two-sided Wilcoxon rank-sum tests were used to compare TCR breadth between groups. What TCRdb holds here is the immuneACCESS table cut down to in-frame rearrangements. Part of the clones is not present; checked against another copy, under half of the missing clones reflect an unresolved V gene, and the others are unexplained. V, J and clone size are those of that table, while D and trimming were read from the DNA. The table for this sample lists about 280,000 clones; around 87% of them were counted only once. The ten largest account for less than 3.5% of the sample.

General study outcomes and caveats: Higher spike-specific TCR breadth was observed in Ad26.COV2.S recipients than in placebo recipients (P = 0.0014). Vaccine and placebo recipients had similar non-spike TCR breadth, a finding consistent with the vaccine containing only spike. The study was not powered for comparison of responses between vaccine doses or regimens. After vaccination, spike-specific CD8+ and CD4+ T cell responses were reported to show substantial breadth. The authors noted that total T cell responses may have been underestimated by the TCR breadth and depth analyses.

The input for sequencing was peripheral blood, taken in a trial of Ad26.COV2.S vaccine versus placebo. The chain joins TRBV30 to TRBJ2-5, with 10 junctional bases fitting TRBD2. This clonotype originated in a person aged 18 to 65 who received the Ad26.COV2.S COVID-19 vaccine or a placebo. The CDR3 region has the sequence CAWVPSGGPRNQYF. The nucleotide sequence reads TGTGCCTGGGTCCCTAGCGGGGGCCCAAGGAACCAGTACTTC.